This T cell receptor beta chain was identified during a study of T cell clonotyping in hematopoietic cell transplantation. Study context: Recipient blood drawn about 28 days pretransplant and days 30, 100, 180 after.

Study-wide points: After transplant, recipient diversity fell while pathologically expanded clonotypes grew through day 180. Few recipient clonotypes overlapped donors; over 97% were de novo at given depth.

Clones were sequenced by immunoSEQ multiplex PCR, and TCRdb holds only the in-frame ones, with some missing. The table lists some 13,000 clones, less than 80% of them singletons. Notes on this clone: Its antigen is undetermined.

Germline loops: CDR1 MNHEY, CDR2 SMNVEV (reference sequence). The junction had 9 bases not matched to a gene; V was cut back by 6 bases and J by 0 bases. The CDR3 contains 17 residues. The chain combines TRBV27 with TRBJ1-5; TRBD1 matches 9 bases. The TCR originated in a human donor who either received an allogeneic hematopoietic cell transplant for a myeloid malignancy or was a related donor (not recorded which). Some clones in this sample may be carry-over from other donors' samples. Sequencing was carried out using PBMCs. This CDR3 is CASSAGTGHYSNQPQHF. In DNA, the CDR3 is TGTGCCAGCAGCGCTGGGACAGGGCATTATAGCAATCAGCCCCAGCATTTT.